The clone carrying this T cell receptor beta chain was observed a single time. Its antigen remains unidentified. The sample originates from a study of T cell responses to AZD1222 COVID-19 vaccine. Whole-study findings and limits: Two AZD1222 administrations were followed by greater Spike-specific TCR breadth and depth. It was only 6 or 7 AZD1222 recipients who were seropositive at baseline. Donors were largely white British and mainly female; clonal diversity was possibly underestimated. Spike-wide coverage was observed for vaccine-associated CD4 TCRs, with dominant responses at 160-218 and 743-854.

The protocol was immunoSEQ multiplex PCR, while the TCRdb copy is restricted to in-frame clones and leaves out a portion. The table includes some 90,000 clones, roughly 88% detected once. The receptor's source is an adult in good health. Sequenced here: peripheral blood, sampled on day 0 of AZD1222 vaccination.

The CDR3 DNA reads TGCGCCAGCAGTGGAGGGGACAGGGGATACGAGCAGTACTTC. It encodes CASSGGDRGYEQYF. The chain has TRBV10-2 and TRBJ2-7, with 10 bases that match TRBD1. This CDR3 is built from 14 residues. The V segment lost 4 bases and the J segment 4 bases; nucleotides outside the gene matches: 4. Germline-derived CDR1 and CDR2 are WSHSY and SAAADI.